These T cell receptor beta chains were read from a single sample in a study of blood T cell repertoires in COVID-19. The protocol was immunoSEQ multiplex PCR, while the TCRdb copy is restricted to in-frame clones and leaves out a portion. The sample consists of approximately 110,000 clones, 75% to 90% of them appearing once. The sequenced sample consisted of peripheral blood. The receptors were sampled from a human donor in a cohort sampled during active COVID-19. The CDR3 runs from the conserved cysteine through the conserved F or W. The D gene is left open where the match is weak. Size is omitted from some rows. Given values are once, few, many or a class for expanded clones.

v_gene: TRBV9; j_gene: TRBJ2-3; d_gene: .; abundance: .; CDR3aa: CASSVGPSLSTDTQYF; CDR3nt: TGTGCCAGCAGCGTAGGTCCTAGTTTAAGCACAGATACGCAGTATTTT
v_gene: TRBV2; j_gene: TRBJ1-2; d_gene: TRBD1; abundance: .; CDR3aa: CASSEDRRTYGYTF; CDR3nt: TGTGCCAGCAGTGAGGACAGGCGAACCTATGGCTACACCTTC
v_gene: TRBV12-3/TRBV12-4; j_gene: TRBJ2-2; d_gene: .; abundance: .; CDR3aa: CASSFYVGELFF; CDR3nt: TGTGCCAGCAGTTTTTATGTCGGGGAGCTGTTTTTT
v_gene: TRBV5-6; j_gene: TRBJ1-2; d_gene: .; abundance: .; CDR3aa: CASSLGQNYGYTF; CDR3nt: TGTGCCAGCAGCTTGGGACAGAACTATGGCTACACCTTC
v_gene: TRBV7-2; j_gene: TRBJ2-7; d_gene: TRBD2; abundance: .; CDR3aa: CASSLNSGSSYEQYF; CDR3nt: TGTGCCAGCAGCCTTAATAGCGGGTCCTCCTACGAGCAGTACTTC
v_gene: TRBV6-1; j_gene: TRBJ2-7; d_gene: .; abundance: .; CDR3aa: CASSETGRGSEQYF; CDR3nt: TGTGCCAGCAGTGAAACGGGACGGGGGTCCGAGCAGTACTTC
v_gene: TRBV5-6; j_gene: TRBJ1-6; d_gene: .; abundance: .; CDR3aa: CASSLGGDYQDYSPLHF; CDR3nt: TGTGCCAGCAGCTTGGGGGGGGACTACCAGGACTATTCACCCCTCCACTTT
v_gene: TRBV3-1/TRBV3-2; j_gene: TRBJ1-3; d_gene: .; abundance: .; CDR3aa: CASSPQARNSGNTIYF; CDR3nt: TGTGCCAGCAGCCCCCAGGCTCGCAACTCTGGAAACACCATATATTTT
v_gene: TRBV9; j_gene: TRBJ1-4; d_gene: TRBD1; abundance: .; CDR3aa: CASSFGVGQGNEKLFF; CDR3nt: TGTGCCAGCAGCTTTGGGGTGGGACAGGGGAACGAAAAACTGTTTTTT
v_gene: TRBV15; j_gene: TRBJ2-3; d_gene: TRBD2; abundance: .; CDR3aa: CATSRARGGGVNTDTQYF; CDR3nt: TGTGCCACCAGCAGAGCGAGAGGTGGGGGGGTCAACACAGATACGCAGTATTTT
v_gene: TRBV15; j_gene: TRBJ1-1; d_gene: TRBD1; abundance: few; CDR3aa: CATSRDRGQGANTEAFF; CDR3nt: TGTGCCACCAGCAGAGATCGAGGACAGGGGGCGAACACTGAAGCTTTCTTT
v_gene: TRBV5-4; j_gene: TRBJ2-7; d_gene: TRBD2; abundance: .; CDR3aa: CASSLGGLAGGGEQYF; CDR3nt: TGTGCCAGCAGCTTGGGGGGACTAGCGGGAGGGGGCGAGCAGTACTTC
v_gene: TRBV10-3; j_gene: TRBJ2-1; d_gene: TRBD2; abundance: .; CDR3aa: CAISGLADNEQFF; CDR3nt: TGTGCCATCAGCGGACTAGCGGACAATGAGCAGTTCTTC
v_gene: TRBV4-1; j_gene: TRBJ2-5; d_gene: TRBD1; abundance: once; CDR3aa: CASSQGWAGGQETQYF; CDR3nt: TGCGCCAGCAGCCAAGGGTGGGCAGGGGGCCAAGAGACCCAGTACTTC
v_gene: TRBV6-1; j_gene: TRBJ2-5; d_gene: .; abundance: once; CDR3aa: CASSDEGGQETQYF; CDR3nt: TGTGCCAGCAGTGACGAGGGGGGGCAAGAGACCCAGTACTTC
v_gene: TRBV2; j_gene: TRBJ1-2; d_gene: .; abundance: .; CDR3aa: CASTRREGVMGYGYTF; CDR3nt: TGTGCCAGCACTCGCCGGGAGGGGGTCATGGGGTATGGCTACACCTTC
v_gene: TRBV9; j_gene: TRBJ1-3; d_gene: .; abundance: few; CDR3aa: CASSVGGAQGNTIYF; CDR3nt: TGTGCCAGCAGCGTAGGGGGCGCACAGGGAAACACCATATATTTT
v_gene: TRBV7-9; j_gene: TRBJ2-1; d_gene: TRBD1; abundance: .; CDR3aa: CASSSSERGRNNEQFF; CDR3nt: TGTGCCAGCAGCTCTTCTGAGAGGGGGCGAAACAATGAGCAGTTCTTC
v_gene: TRBV27; j_gene: TRBJ2-2; d_gene: .; abundance: .; CDR3aa: CASSLSGANTEELFF; CDR3nt: TGTGCCAGCAGTTTATCGGGAGCGAACACCGAGGAGCTGTTTTTT
v_gene: TRBV5-1; j_gene: TRBJ1-3; d_gene: .; abundance: .; CDR3aa: CASSIGTASSGNTIYF; CDR3nt: TGCGCCAGCAGCATAGGGACTGCGAGCTCTGGAAACACCATATATTTT
v_gene: TRBV28; j_gene: TRBJ2-6; d_gene: .; abundance: .; CDR3aa: CASTLGGSGANVLTF; CDR3nt: TGTGCCAGCACCCTAGGAGGGTCTGGGGCCAACGTCCTGACTTTC
v_gene: TRBV5-6; j_gene: TRBJ2-7; d_gene: .; abundance: .; CDR3aa: CASSPTRTSQGTFIYEQYF; CDR3nt: TGTGCCAGCAGCCCCACACGCACCTCACAGGGAACCTTCATCTACGAGCAGTACTTC
v_gene: TRBV5-8; j_gene: TRBJ1-6; d_gene: .; abundance: .; CDR3aa: CASSLSRVGLHF; CDR3nt: TGTGCCAGCAGCTTGAGCCGGGTTGGCCTCCACTTT
v_gene: TRBV20-1; j_gene: TRBJ2-7; d_gene: TRBD1; abundance: .; CDR3aa: CSASPQGALGEQYF; CDR3nt: TGCAGTGCTAGTCCACAGGGGGCCTTGGGCGAGCAGTACTTC
v_gene: TRBV29-1; j_gene: TRBJ2-3; d_gene: .; abundance: .; CDR3aa: CSVAHRTTDTQYF; CDR3nt: TGCAGCGTTGCCCACAGGACCACAGATACGCAGTATTTT
v_gene: TRBV3-1/TRBV3-2; j_gene: TRBJ2-1; d_gene: .; abundance: .; CDR3aa: CASSQWASYNEQFF; CDR3nt: TGTGCCAGCAGCCAGTGGGCCTCCTACAATGAGCAGTTCTTC
v_gene: TRBV28; j_gene: TRBJ1-2; d_gene: TRBD1; abundance: .; CDR3aa: CASRPTGGVYGYTF; CDR3nt: TGTGCCAGCAGACCTACAGGGGGAGTCTATGGCTACACCTTC
v_gene: TRBV19; j_gene: TRBJ1-1; d_gene: .; abundance: .; CDR3aa: CASSIGGDTEAFF; CDR3nt: TGTGCCAGTAGTATTGGCGGGGACACTGAAGCTTTCTTT
v_gene: TRBV7-3; j_gene: TRBJ2-2; d_gene: .; abundance: .; CDR3aa: CASSSDPAWGAGELFF; CDR3nt: TGTGCCAGCAGCTCCGACCCCGCGTGGGGGGCCGGGGAGCTGTTTTTT
v_gene: TRBV5-1; j_gene: TRBJ2-5; d_gene: TRBD2; abundance: .; CDR3aa: CASTIGLARETQYF; CDR3nt: TGCGCCAGCACGATAGGACTAGCACGGGAGACCCAGTACTTC
v_gene: TRBV13; j_gene: TRBJ2-1; d_gene: TRBD2; abundance: .; CDR3aa: CASSFRGLATSSYNEQFF; CDR3nt: TGTGCCAGCAGCTTCCGGGGACTAGCGACCAGCTCCTACAATGAGCAGTTCTTC
v_gene: TRBV7-9; j_gene: TRBJ1-2; d_gene: .; abundance: once; CDR3aa: CASSGRTSANYGYTF; CDR3nt: TGTGCCAGCAGCGGTAGGACAAGCGCTAACTATGGCTACACCTTC
v_gene: TRBV5-4; j_gene: TRBJ2-1; d_gene: .; abundance: .; CDR3aa: CASSLGSPSSYNEQFF; CDR3nt: TGTGCCAGCAGCTTGGGCTCACCCAGCTCCTACAATGAGCAGTTCTTC
v_gene: TRBV28; j_gene: TRBJ2-7; d_gene: TRBD2; abundance: .; CDR3aa: CASSFESGTYEQYF; CDR3nt: TGTGCCAGCAGTTTTGAGAGCGGGACCTACGAGCAGTACTTC
v_gene: TRBV19; j_gene: TRBJ2-7; d_gene: TRBD1; abundance: .; CDR3aa: CASSDRVAYEQYF; CDR3nt: TGTGCCAGTAGTGACAGGGTGGCGTACGAGCAGTACTTC
v_gene: TRBV28; j_gene: TRBJ2-7; d_gene: TRBD2; abundance: .; CDR3aa: CASSSLTSGKREQYF; CDR3nt: TGTGCCAGCAGTTCCCTCACTAGCGGGAAGCGAGAGCAGTACTTC
v_gene: TRBV4-2; j_gene: TRBJ2-7; d_gene: TRBD2; abundance: .; CDR3aa: CASSQDGLAAEQYF; CDR3nt: TGTGCCAGCAGCCAAGATGGACTAGCGGCCGAGCAGTACTTC
v_gene: TRBV28; j_gene: TRBJ2-5; d_gene: .; abundance: .; CDR3aa: CASIPDSLLGETQYF; CDR3nt: TGTGCCAGCATCCCCGACAGCCTCTTAGGGGAGACCCAGTACTTC
v_gene: TRBV24-1; j_gene: TRBJ2-5; d_gene: .; abundance: .; CDR3aa: CATSDSYRVGQVETQYF; CDR3nt: TGTGCCACCAGTGATTCTTACAGGGTTGGACAAGTAGAGACCCAGTACTTC
v_gene: TRBV19; j_gene: TRBJ1-1; d_gene: TRBD1; abundance: .; CDR3aa: CASSIGTGRGDTEAFF; CDR3nt: TGTGCCAGTAGTATAGGGACAGGGAGGGGAGACACTGAAGCTTTCTTT
v_gene: TRBV20-1; j_gene: TRBJ2-2; d_gene: .; abundance: .; CDR3aa: CSPLQLGRLFF; CDR3nt: TGCAGTCCGCTACAGTTGGGTCGGCTGTTTTTT
v_gene: TRBV29-1; j_gene: TRBJ2-5; d_gene: TRBD1; abundance: .; CDR3aa: CSVESRDRGKGTQYF; CDR3nt: TGCAGCGTTGAAAGTCGGGACAGGGGCAAAGGGACCCAGTACTTC
v_gene: TRBV10-2; j_gene: TRBJ2-2; d_gene: TRBD2; abundance: .; CDR3aa: CASDGRGNTGELFF; CDR3nt: TGCGCCAGCGACGGGAGGGGTAACACCGGGGAGCTGTTTTTT
v_gene: TRBV24-1; j_gene: TRBJ2-3; d_gene: TRBD1; abundance: .; CDR3aa: CATSPSGGRTDTQYF; CDR3nt: TGTGCCACCAGTCCGTCAGGGGGCCGCACAGATACGCAGTATTTT
v_gene: TRBV28; j_gene: TRBJ2-4; d_gene: TRBD1; abundance: .; CDR3aa: CASSWWGQAAKNIQYF; CDR3nt: TGTGCCAGCAGTTGGTGGGGACAGGCAGCCAAAAACATTCAGTACTTC
v_gene: TRBV7-2; j_gene: TRBJ2-7; d_gene: TRBD2; abundance: .; CDR3aa: CASSPRTSGRSEEQYF; CDR3nt: TGTGCCAGCAGCCCCCGGACTAGCGGGAGATCGGAAGAGCAGTACTTC
v_gene: TRBV6-5; j_gene: TRBJ1-2; d_gene: .; abundance: .; CDR3aa: CASSYSRYDGYTF; CDR3nt: TGTGCCAGCAGTTACTCGAGGTACGATGGCTACACCTTC
v_gene: TRBV5-1; j_gene: TRBJ2-3; d_gene: TRBD1; abundance: .; CDR3aa: CASSPRTGVNTQYF; CDR3nt: TGCGCCAGCAGCCCGAGGACAGGGGTGAATACGCAGTATTTT
v_gene: TRBV14; j_gene: TRBJ2-7; d_gene: .; abundance: .; CDR3aa: CASSQGQGPYEQYF; CDR3nt: TGTGCCAGCAGCCAAGGGCAGGGGCCTTACGAGCAGTACTTC
v_gene: TRBV11-3; j_gene: TRBJ1-2; d_gene: TRBD1; abundance: .; CDR3aa: CASSYGQGSAFNYGYTF; CDR3nt: TGTGCCAGCAGCTACGGACAGGGCTCGGCCTTCAACTATGGCTACACCTTC
v_gene: TRBV28; j_gene: TRBJ2-1; d_gene: TRBD2; abundance: once; CDR3aa: CASSLRTSGSVNEQFF; CDR3nt: TGTGCCAGCAGTTTACGAACTAGCGGGAGCGTCAATGAGCAGTTCTTC
v_gene: TRBV28; j_gene: TRBJ2-7; d_gene: .; abundance: .; CDR3aa: CASSLTGYEQYF; CDR3nt: TGTGCCAGCAGTTTAACGGGCTACGAGCAGTACTTC
v_gene: TRBV7-2; j_gene: TRBJ2-5; d_gene: TRBD2; abundance: once; CDR3aa: CASSLALLAGAVGETQYF; CDR3nt: TGTGCCAGCAGCTTAGCGCTCCTAGCGGGGGCGGTGGGAGAGACCCAGTACTTC
v_gene: TRBV7-8; j_gene: TRBJ2-4; d_gene: TRBD1; abundance: few; CDR3aa: CASSLSSHSNRGGKNIQYF; CDR3nt: TGTGCCAGCAGCTTATCCTCTCACTCAAACAGGGGTGGCAAAAACATTCAGTACTTC